These 20 T cell receptor beta chains share one sample of origin, sequenced in a study of T cells after yellow fever vaccination. TCRdb reprocessed the 5' RACE reads with MiXCR, giving one entry per CDR3 protein. This table has over 300,000 distinct CDR3 sequences, around 3.6% appearing once. The sequencing here drew on PBMCs, taken on the day of the yellow fever booster vaccination. The receptor source for this set is a man aged 18 to 30 who received the YFV17D yellow fever vaccine.

This clonotype has ten or more counts. This rearrangement joins TRBV20-1 to TRBJ1-2, with D tentatively TRBD1 (5 bases). In germline, CDR1 is DFQATT, CDR2 SNEGSKA (reference sequence). This CDR3 region has 12 residues. V lost 7 bases, J lost 4 bases, and 13 bases lay in between. In DNA form, the CDR3 reads TGCAGTGGGTCACAGGATAGCTATGGCTACACCTTC. Translation: CSGSQDSYGYTF.

This clonotype appeared many times. V usage is TRBV12-3 or TRBV12-4 and J usage is TRBJ2-2; D unclear. The V end lost 3 bases, the J end lost 5 bases, and 10 bases lay between the germline ends. This CDR3 is built from 14 residues. DNA of the CDR3: TGTGCCAGCAGTTTTCGACGTCGGACCGGGGAGCTGTTTTTT. This sequence encodes CASSFRRRTGELFF.

This clonotype was observed many times. The V call is TRBV11-2, the J call TRBJ2-5, with 9 bases lining up with TRBD1. V trimming: 5 bases; J trimming: 5 bases; junction bases outside the gene matches: 3. CDR1 and CDR2 from the germline V gene are SGHAT and FQNNGV. The CDR3 spans 13 residues. The DNA for the CDR3 is TGTGCCAGCAGCAAGACAGGGGGGGAGACCCAGTACTTC. It specifies CASSKTGGETQYF.

This clonotype showed up many times. The J gene is TRBJ1-3, the V gene TRBV4-1; no clear D. V was cut by 0 bases and J by 0 bases, with 6 bases left in between. The CDR3 sequence is 15 residues long. CDR1 and CDR2 from the germline V gene are MGHRA and YSYEKL. DNA of the CDR3: TGCGCCAGCAGCCAAGACCGCGACTCTGGAAACACCATATATTTT. It is translated as CASSQDRDSGNTIYF.

The V call is TRBV6-6, the J call TRBJ2-5, with D possibly matching TRBD2 (6 bases). Trimming took 2 bases from V and 10 from J, leaving 14 bases between them. The length of the CDR3 is 13 residues. Germline V gives CDR1 MNHNY, CDR2 SVGAGI (reference sequence). Here the CDR3 reads CASSYRDWSDQYF. The CDR3 nucleotides read TGTGCCAGCAGTTACCGGGACTGGAGTGACCAGTACTTC.

The CDR3 protein is CASSLGSNNRGDTQYF. The CDR3 bases are TGCGCCAGCAGCTTGGGGTCCAACAACAGGGGAGATACGCAGTATTTT. This chain uses TRBV5-1 with TRBJ2-3; the match to TRBD1 covers 7 bases. V was pared by 0 bases and J by 5 bases, with 9 bases of the junction left unmatched. The CDR3 is 16 amino acids. Germline assignment: CDR1 SGHRS and CDR2 YFSETQ.

This clonotype turned up a few times. The V and J genes are TRBV5-4 and TRBJ1-2; 9 bases map to TRBD1. V shed 4 bases and J 7 bases; nucleotides not matched to a gene: 17. From germline, CDR1 is SGHNT and CDR2 YYREEE (reference sequence). The CDR3 covers 17 residues. The CDR3 loop is CASSGAPGQGLQGGYTF. CDR3 coding DNA: TGTGCCAGCAGCGGGGCCCCGGGACAGGGCCTCCAGGGTGGCTACACCTTC.

This clonotype occurred many times. The gene calls are TRBV6-4 and TRBJ2-1, with TRBD2 matching 11 bases. The CDR3 has 15 residues. The ends lost 2 bases at V and 8 bases at J; junction bases unmatched: 5. From germline, CDR1 is MRHNA and CDR2 SNTAGT. The CDR3 is CASSDRASGGYEQFF. In DNA, the CDR3 is TGTGCCAGCAGTGACAGGGCTAGCGGGGGGTATGAGCAGTTCTTC.

The rearrangement uses TRBV24-1 and TRBJ2-3; weak D call: TRBD2 (5 bases). Germline values: CDR1 KGHDR, CDR2 SFDVKD. The CDR3 length is 13 residues. Trimming removed 10 bases at V and 1 base at J, with 11 bases between. DNA of the CDR3: TGTGCCACGGGAGCCGGGGGCACAGATACGCAGTATTTT. This translates into CATGAGGTDTQYF.

CDR3 protein: CASSLRGGLAKNIQYF. CDR3 nucleotide sequence: TGTGCCAGCAGTTTAAGGGGAGGCTTAGCCAAAAACATTCAGTACTTC. The chain uses TRBV28 and TRBJ2-4; TRBD2 might be the D (6 bases). The V end was cut by 2 bases, the J end by 0 bases, with 11 bases between. The germline V gene encodes CDR1 MDHEN and CDR2 SYDVKM. CDR3 length: 16 residues.

This clonotype was observed many times. This sequence joins TRBV20-1 and TRBJ2-7; D possibly matches TRBD1 or TRBD2 (5 bases each). This CDR3 spans 12 amino acids. With 0 bases removed from V and 6 bases from J, the gap between germline ends came to 9 bases. In germline, CDR1 is DFQATT, CDR2 SNEGSKA (reference sequence). CDR3 region: CSARDRGPEQYV. The CDR3 DNA sequence: TGCAGTGCTAGAGATCGGGGCCCCGAGCAGTACGTC.

This clonotype was found a few times. V gene TRBV5-4 combines with J gene TRBJ1-5, with D tentatively TRBD1 (5 bases). Germline CDR1 is SGHNT and CDR2 is YYREEE (reference sequence). The CDR3 sequence is 15 residues long. Deletions cut 0 bases from V and 5 bases from J, with 12 bases between. The CDR3 coding sequence is TGTGCCAGCAGCTTGGGGGGCGGTGTGGATCAGCCCCAGCATTTT. It encodes CASSLGGGVDQPQHF. The entire variable domain, with the rest obtained from reference TRBV5-4 and TRBJ1-5, is as follows: ETGVTQSPTHLIKTRGQQVTLRCSSQSGHNTVSWYQQALGQGPQFIFQYYREEENGRGNFPPRFSGLQFPNYSSELNVNALELDDSALYLCASSLGGGVDQPQHFGDGTRLSIL.

This clonotype was seen repeatedly, ten times or more. This chain uses TRBV5-1 with TRBJ2-1; D perhaps matches TRBD1 (6 bases). CDR3 length: 16 amino acids. In germline, CDR1 is SGHRS, CDR2 YFSETQ. Trimming cost V 4 bases and J 0 bases, with 14 bases left between them. For the CDR3, the DNA is TGCGCCAGCAGCCCGAATCAGGGGCGCTCCTACAATGAGCAGTTCTTC. Translating it yields CASSPNQGRSYNEQFF.

The chain employs TRBV4-1 and TRBJ1-2; D unresolved. V was trimmed by 0 bases and J by 0 bases, leaving 8 bases between them. Germline lookup yields CDR1 MGHRA and CDR2 YSYEKL. This CDR3 has 15 residues. CDR3 sequence (DNA): TGCGCCAGCAGCCAAGAGGCCAGAGCTAACTATGGCTACACCTTC. Translation: CASSQEARANYGYTF.

The V gene is TRBV5-1, the J gene TRBJ1-2; D call uncertain. Germline loops: CDR1 SGHRS, CDR2 YFSETQ. The CDR3 is made up of 15 amino acids. Deletions cut 0 bases from V and 2 bases from J, with 11 bases between. CDR3: CASSLAGNENYGYTF. The CDR3 bases are TGCGCCAGCAGCTTGGCCGGGAATGAGAACTATGGCTACACCTTC.

At least ten counts were recorded for this clonotype. The chain couples TRBV7-8 to TRBJ1-5, with 7 bases lining up with TRBD1. Germline V gives CDR1 SGHVS, CDR2 FQNEAQ. The CDR3 covers 14 residues. Unmatched junction bases numbered 6, after V lost 8 bases and J lost 2 bases. The CDR3, as DNA: TGTGCCAGCGAAATTGGACAGGGCAATCAGCCCCAGCATTTT. Translating gives CASEIGQGNQPQHF. Together with reference TRBV7-8 and TRBJ1-5, the CDR3 gives the full variable domain: GAGVSQSPRYKVAKRGQDVALRCDPISGHVSLFWYQQALGQGPEFLTYFQNEAQLDKSGLPSDRFFAERPEGSVSTLKIQRTQQEDSAVYLCASEIGQGNQPQHFGDGTRLSIL.

This clonotype was detected only a few times. This chain uses TRBV7-9 with TRBJ1-4; a weak D match, TRBD1 (6 bases). Germline CDR1 is SEHNR and CDR2 is FQNEAQ (reference sequence). V lost 5 bases and J 4 bases, leaving 11 bases between the germline ends. The CDR3 spans 14 residues. CDR3: CASSTGQLNEKLFF. DNA for the CDR3: TGTGCCAGCAGCACAGGACAGCTTAATGAAAAACTGTTTTTT.

The chain joins TRBV20-1 to TRBJ1-2; 9 nucleotides match TRBD1. The junction had 5 bases not matched to a gene; V was cut back by 6 bases and J by 6 bases. CDR3 length equals 12 residues. Germline CDR1 DFQATT, CDR2 SNEGSKA (reference sequence). CDR3 protein: CSAKTGGDGYTF. Written as DNA, the CDR3 is TGCAGTGCGAAGACAGGGGGGGATGGCTACACCTTC.

The CDR3 spells CASSLGYFGQNEKLFF. The CDR3 DNA reads TGCGCCAGCAGCTTGGGGTATTTTGGACAGAATGAAAAACTGTTTTTT. This chain links TRBV5-1 with TRBJ1-4; possible D gene TRBD1, 6 bases. The CDR3 totals 16 residues. CDR1 and CDR2 from the germline V gene are SGHRS and YFSETQ. V was pared by 0 bases and J by 5 bases, with 14 bases between.

This clonotype was detected many times. The genes are TRBV6-2 or TRBV6-3 and TRBJ2-3; 12 nucleotides align to TRBD2. The CDR3 spans 19 residues. V was clipped by 2 bases and J by 4 bases; unmatched bases: 13. Germline loops: CDR1 MNHEY, CDR2 SVGEGT. The CDR3 loop is CASSYEQTSGGSGPDTQYF. Here the CDR3 DNA reads TGTGCCAGCAGTTACGAACAGACTAGCGGGGGATCGGGCCCAGATACGCAGTATTTT.